This TCR beta chain was obtained from a study of Ad26.COV2.S vaccination and SARS-CoV-2 variants. Study summary: Sample donor was a member of the COV1001 Ad26.COV2.S trial arm.

Treatment denoted: 15 to 20 received Ad26.COV2.S at low or high dose, single or two shots; several received placebo; per-sample allocation not given. Collection of the samples took place on day 63 after the first injection of vaccine or placebo. Trimming cost V 2 bases and J 8 bases, with 12 bases left between them. The CDR3 is made up of 13 amino acids. The V gene's germline CDR1 is LGHDT and CDR2 YNNKEL (reference sequence). The data were produced by immunoSEQ multiplex PCR, yet TCRdb's version contains in-frame clones alone and is incomplete. The table lists about 400,000 clones, roughly 90% of them singletons.

The V call is TRBV3-1 (or the pseudogene TRBV3-2), the J call TRBJ1-1, with D perhaps matching TRBD1 (6 bases). Sample: peripheral blood, taken in a trial of Ad26.COV2.S vaccine versus placebo. The sequence came from a person between 18 and 65 years old who received the Ad26.COV2.S COVID-19 vaccine or a placebo. CDR3 amino acids: CASSQRGMLEAFF. Here the CDR3 DNA reads TGTGCCAGCAGCCAAAGGGGGATGTTGGAAGCTTTCTTT.